The 17 T cell receptor beta chains below come from one sample, sequenced in a study of regulatory T cells in long-lasting Graves disease. To make TCR beta libraries, researchers used iRepertoire HTBI primers and Arm-PCR of CDR3 regions. TCRdb independently ran MiXCR on the multiplex PCR reads; one entry per CDR3 protein. The sample records 450,000 to 600,000 distinct CDR3 sequences, around an eighth being singletons. The time point here: newly diagnosed GD, antithyroid drugs for less than 3 months. Preparation of the TCR library used RNA extracted from PBMCs. In addition, the sample was reused for a study of T cells in Graves' hyperthyroidism and ophthalmopathy.

The source was peripheral blood mononuclear cells (PBMCs), collected at new diagnosis, from a patient treated with antithyroid drugs. These receptors were collected from a man aged 25-40 years with Graves disease.

This clonotype has a count of ten or more. The rearrangement uses TRBV29-1 and TRBJ1-2; TRBD1 is a possible D gene (5 bases). Between the trimmed V and J ends, which lost 2 bases and 4 bases, there was a span of 17 bases. This CDR3 is built from 15 residues. Germline values: CDR1 SQVTM, CDR2 ANQGSEA. The CDR3 here is CSVEQTQAGPYGYTF. The CDR3 DNA follows: TGCAGCGTTGAACAAACACAGGCGGGGCCCTATGGCTACACCTTC.

The table lists this clonotype with many counts. The V gene is TRBV9, the J gene TRBJ2-2; D tentatively fits TRBD1 or TRBD2 (6 bases each). This CDR3 has 16 amino acids. Germline V gene lookup returns CDR1 SGDLS and CDR2 YYNGEE. The V and J ends lost 7 bases and 2 bases respectively, with 18 bases between them. The CDR3 nucleotides read TGTGCCAGCGGGAAAAAACGGGGGCTTAACACCGGGGAGCTGTTTTTT. Its translation is CASGKKRGLNTGELFF.

At least ten counts were recorded for this clonotype. This chain connects TRBV6-1 to TRBJ1-2, with D possibly matching TRBD1 (5 bases). The length of the CDR3 is 14 residues. Trimming removed 6 bases at V and 4 bases at J, with 15 bases between. Looked up from germline, CDR1 is MNHNS and CDR2 is SASEGT. The CDR3 region is CASSFGQLSYGYTF. The CDR3 bases are TGTGCCAGCAGCTTCGGACAACTTTCCTATGGCTACACCTTC.

This clonotype was counted ten times or more. The V call is TRBV5-1, the J call TRBJ2-5; no reliable D call. V lost 0 bases to trimming and J lost 5 bases, with 8 bases between them. This CDR3 spans 13 amino acids. In germline, CDR1 is SGHRS, CDR2 YFSETQ. CDR3 sequence: CASSLGRTETQYF. The CDR3 nucleotides are TGCGCCAGCAGCTTGGGAAGAACGGAGACCCAGTACTTC. The full variable domain, completed using reference TRBV5-1 and TRBJ2-5, is KAGVTQTPRYLIKTRGQQVTLSCSPISGHRSVSWYQQTPGQGLQFLFEYFSETQRNKGNFPGRFSGRQFSNSRSEMNVSTLELGDSALYLCASSLGRTETQYFGPGTRLLVL.

This clonotype was seen repeatedly, ten times or more. This chain uses TRBV7-3 with TRBJ1-1; 7 nucleotides match TRBD1. Germline trimming cut 4 bases from V and 1 base from J; bases unmatched to any gene: 3. Germline CDR1 is SGHTA and CDR2 is FQGTGA. The CDR3 has 14 residues. CDR3 coding DNA: TGTGCCAGCAGCTCAGGGGGTGGGAACACTGAAGCTTTCTTT. It yields the protein CASSSGGGNTEAFF.

This clonotype has a handful of counts. V gene TRBV4-1 combines with J gene TRBJ2-1, with a possible D match to TRBD2 (5 bases). Germline CDR1 reads MGHRA; CDR2 reads YSYEKL. V gave up 3 bases and J gave up 1 base, with 13 bases separating them. This CDR3 spans 16 amino acids. CDR3 in DNA: TGCGCCAGCAGCCATGGAGGCGGGTGGTCCTACAATGAGCAGTTCTTC. Translated, it gives CASSHGGGWSYNEQFF.

This chain connects TRBV7-9 to TRBJ2-7; 8 bases agree with TRBD1. The CDR3 has 14 amino acids. V lost 7 bases to trimming and J lost 2 bases; unmatched junction nucleotides: 7. The germline V gene has CDR1 SEHNR and CDR2 FQNEAQ (reference sequence). This CDR3 reads CASTVTGATYEQYF. The CDR3 DNA reads TGTGCCAGCACCGTGACAGGGGCGACCTACGAGCAGTACTTC.

This clonotype was recorded many times. The chain joins TRBV29-1 to TRBJ2-7, with 7 bases identical to TRBD1. V shed 1 base, J shed 2 bases, and the junction held 5 bases outside the gene matches. Looked up from germline, CDR1 is SQVTM and CDR2 is ANQGSEA. The CDR3 contains 14 residues. CDR3 protein: CSVEVTGPTYEQYF. The CDR3 DNA is TGCAGCGTTGAAGTGACAGGGCCCACCTACGAGCAGTACTTC.

The chain carries TRBV29-1 and TRBJ2-7; 11 positions agree with TRBD2. Losses at the gene ends were 6 bases for V and 1 base for J; bases not matched to a gene: 5. The CDR3 has 14 amino acids. Germline V lookup: CDR1 SQVTM, CDR2 ANQGSEA. The DNA for the CDR3 is TGCAGCGTGGCCGGGACTAGCGGTTCCTACGAGCAGTACTTC. This sequence encodes CSVAGTSGSYEQYF.

This clonotype has ten or more counts. CDR3 region: CASSYQGGNEQYF. CDR3 DNA: TGTGCCAGCAGTTACCAAGGGGGCAACGAGCAGTACTTC. The chain is built from TRBV6-2 or TRBV6-3 and TRBJ2-7, with 7 bases lining up with TRBD1. There are 13 residues in the CDR3. The V gene's germline CDR1 is MNHEY and CDR2 SVGEGT. Trimming cost V 2 bases and J 5 bases; bases outside gene matches: 3.

There are many counts of this clonotype. This rearrangement joins TRBV6-9 to TRBJ1-2; weak D call: TRBD1 (5 bases). The V gene's germline CDR1 is MNHGY and CDR2 SVAAGI. The CDR3 contains 17 residues. Trimming pared 3 bases from V and 2 bases from J, leaving 19 bases between. CDR3 DNA sequence: TGTGCCAGCAGTTACCTACCAGTTGGGACTCAAAACTATGGCTACACCTTC. It encodes CASSYLPVGTQNYGYTF.

This clonotype was seen at least ten times. V usage is TRBV6-2 or TRBV6-3 and J usage is TRBJ2-3, with 9 bases matching TRBD1. This CDR3 spans 17 amino acids. With V trimmed by 6 bases and J by 3 bases, 13 bases remained unmatched. The V gene's germline CDR1 is MNHEY and CDR2 SVGEGT. The CDR3 sequence is CASRPPLDRGVTDTQYF. The CDR3 DNA follows: TGTGCCAGCAGACCACCCTTGGACAGGGGAGTGACAGATACGCAGTATTTT.

The rearrangement joins TRBV20-1 to TRBJ2-5; maybe TRBD2 (5 bases). The CDR3 extends over 14 amino acids. V gave up 6 bases and J gave up 5 bases, with 19 bases separating them. From germline, CDR1 is DFQATT and CDR2 SNEGSKA (reference sequence). This CDR3 reads CSAPPAPRGETQYF. CDR3 nucleotides: TGCAGTGCCCCACCGGCGCCCCGAGGGGAGACCCAGTACTTC.

This clonotype has a count of ten or more. The gene calls are TRBV12-3 or TRBV12-4 and TRBJ1-5, with D unresolved. The CDR3 is 13 residues long. Trimming took off 3 bases at V and 2 bases at J, with 5 bases between the two ends. CDR3 sequence reads: CASSFMGNQPQHF. CDR3 bases: TGTGCCAGCAGTTTTATGGGCAATCAGCCCCAGCATTTT.

This clonotype showed up just once. A much larger clone lies one base from this, so it may be a read error. The V and J genes are TRBV20-1 and TRBJ2-2, with 13 nucleotides matching TRBD2. Germline lookup yields CDR1 DFQATT and CDR2 SNEGSKA (reference sequence). The length of the CDR3 is 15 residues. The CDR3 DNA is TGCAGTGCTATCAGGGGACTAGCGGGAACCGGGGAGCTGTTGTTT. Amino acid sequence: CSAIRGLAGTGELLF.

This clonotype was seen at least ten times. J is TRBJ1-1 and V is TRBV20-1, with D hard to call. V gave up 6 bases and J gave up 8 bases, with 13 bases separating them. This CDR3 region has 11 residues. Germline-derived CDR1 and CDR2 are DFQATT and SNEGSKA (reference sequence). CDR3 loop: CSAPSQIEAFF. DNA for the CDR3: TGCAGTGCCCCGTCTCAGATAGAAGCTTTCTTT.

This clonotype was detected ten times or more. The chain's CDR3 is CSARGGQGIGEQYF. CDR3 DNA: TGCAGTGCGCGCGGGGGACAGGGGATTGGCGAGCAGTACTTC. The chain links TRBV20-1 to TRBJ2-7; the match to TRBD1 covers 10 bases. Trimming cost V 6 bases and J 6 bases; bases outside gene matches: 11. Germline lookup yields CDR1 DFQATT and CDR2 SNEGSKA (reference sequence). This CDR3 spans 14 amino acids.